This T cell receptor beta chain was documented in a study of Ad26.COV2.S vaccination and SARS-CoV-2 variants. This CDR3 contains 15 residues. V dropped 8 bases and J dropped 1 base, with 14 bases sitting between them. Germline lookup yields CDR1 MNHEY and CDR2 SMNVEV (reference sequence). This clone was seen a few times. The treatment was: 15 to 20 received Ad26.COV2.S at low or high dose, single or two shots; 5 received placebo; per-sample allocation not given. Vaccine and placebo recipients were sampled on day 63 after the first injection. Participants' vaccine, an Ad26 vector, delivered Wuhan-strain SARS-CoV-2 spike. Data came from immunoSEQ multiplex PCR; TCRdb stores just in-frame clones and leaves some out. This table has hundreds of thousands of clones, about 88% appearing once.

The TCR comes from a person aged 18-65 years who received the Ad26.COV2.S COVID-19 vaccine or a placebo. The J gene is TRBJ2-2, the V gene TRBV27; a possible D gene is TRBD2 (5 bases). Here the sequenced sample was peripheral blood, taken in a trial of Ad26.COV2.S vaccine versus placebo. The CDR3 protein is CASGLGLLNTGELFF. In nucleotides, the CDR3 is TGTGCCAGCGGCCTCGGACTTCTGAACACCGGGGAGCTGTTTTTT.